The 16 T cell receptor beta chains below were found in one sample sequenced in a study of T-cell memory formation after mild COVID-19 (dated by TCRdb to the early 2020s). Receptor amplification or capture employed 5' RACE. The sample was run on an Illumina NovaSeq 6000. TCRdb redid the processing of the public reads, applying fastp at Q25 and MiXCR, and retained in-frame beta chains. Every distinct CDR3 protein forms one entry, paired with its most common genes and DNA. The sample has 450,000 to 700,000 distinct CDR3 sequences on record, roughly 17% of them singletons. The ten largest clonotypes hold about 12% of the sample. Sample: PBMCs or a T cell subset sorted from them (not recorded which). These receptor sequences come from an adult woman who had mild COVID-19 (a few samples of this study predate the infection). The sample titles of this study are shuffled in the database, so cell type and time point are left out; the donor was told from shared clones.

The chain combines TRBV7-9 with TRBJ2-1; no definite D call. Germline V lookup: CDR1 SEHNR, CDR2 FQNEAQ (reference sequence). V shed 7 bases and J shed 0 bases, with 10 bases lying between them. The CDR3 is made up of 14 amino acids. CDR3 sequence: CASTLDDSYNEQFF. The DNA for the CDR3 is TGTGCCAGCACCCTGGACGACTCCTACAATGAGCAGTTCTTC.

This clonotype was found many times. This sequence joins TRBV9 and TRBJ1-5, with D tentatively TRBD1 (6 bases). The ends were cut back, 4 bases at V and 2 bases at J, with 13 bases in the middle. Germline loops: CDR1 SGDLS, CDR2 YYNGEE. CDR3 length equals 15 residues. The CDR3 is CASSPQGGGNQPQHF. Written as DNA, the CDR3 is TGTGCCAGCAGCCCCCAAGGGGGGGGCAATCAGCCCCAGCATTTT.

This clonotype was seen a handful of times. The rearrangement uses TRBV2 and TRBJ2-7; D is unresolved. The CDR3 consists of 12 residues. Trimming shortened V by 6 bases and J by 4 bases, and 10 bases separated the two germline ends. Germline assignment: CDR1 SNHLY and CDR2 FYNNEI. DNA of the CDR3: TGTGCCAGCAGCGCTCAGATTTACGAGCAGTACTTC. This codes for CASSAQIYEQYF.

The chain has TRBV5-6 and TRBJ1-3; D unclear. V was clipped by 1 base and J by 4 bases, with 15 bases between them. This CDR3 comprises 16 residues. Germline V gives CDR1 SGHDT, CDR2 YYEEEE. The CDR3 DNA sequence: TGTGCCAGCAGCTTGAAGGGAGTTTTTTCGGGAAACACCATATATTTT. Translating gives CASSLKGVFSGNTIYF.

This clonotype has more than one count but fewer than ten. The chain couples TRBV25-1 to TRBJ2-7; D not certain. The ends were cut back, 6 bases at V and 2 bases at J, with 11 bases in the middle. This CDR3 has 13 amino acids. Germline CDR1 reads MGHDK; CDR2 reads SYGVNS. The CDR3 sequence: CASSQTGTYEQYF. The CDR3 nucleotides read TGTGCCAGCAGCCAAACTGGGACCTACGAGCAGTACTTC.

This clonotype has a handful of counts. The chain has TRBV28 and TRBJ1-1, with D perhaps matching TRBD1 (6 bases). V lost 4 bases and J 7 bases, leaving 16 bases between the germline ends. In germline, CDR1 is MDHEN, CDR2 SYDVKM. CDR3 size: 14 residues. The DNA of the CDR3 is TGTGCCAGCAGTTCTCCACAGGGACCCAATGAAGCTTTCTTT. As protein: CASSSPQGPNEAFF.

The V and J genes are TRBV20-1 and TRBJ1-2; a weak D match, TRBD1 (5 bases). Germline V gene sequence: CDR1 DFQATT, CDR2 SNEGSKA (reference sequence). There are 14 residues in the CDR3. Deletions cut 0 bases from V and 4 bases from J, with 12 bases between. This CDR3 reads CSAREGTGLYGYTF. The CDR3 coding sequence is TGCAGTGCTAGAGAGGGCACGGGACTCTATGGCTACACCTTC.

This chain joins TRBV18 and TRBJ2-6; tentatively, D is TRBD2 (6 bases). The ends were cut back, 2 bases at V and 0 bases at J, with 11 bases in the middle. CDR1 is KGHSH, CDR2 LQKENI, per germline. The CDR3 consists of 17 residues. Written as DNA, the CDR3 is TGTGCCAGCTCACCAGTCAGGGAGGACTCTGGGGCCAACGTCCTGACTTTC. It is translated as CASSPVREDSGANVLTF.

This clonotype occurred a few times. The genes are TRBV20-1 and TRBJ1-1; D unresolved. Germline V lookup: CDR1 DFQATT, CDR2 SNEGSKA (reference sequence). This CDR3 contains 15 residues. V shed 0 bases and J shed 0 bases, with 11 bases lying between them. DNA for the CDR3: TGCAGTGCTAGAGATTTTCGAGTACTGAACACTGAAGCTTTCTTT. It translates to CSARDFRVLNTEAFF.

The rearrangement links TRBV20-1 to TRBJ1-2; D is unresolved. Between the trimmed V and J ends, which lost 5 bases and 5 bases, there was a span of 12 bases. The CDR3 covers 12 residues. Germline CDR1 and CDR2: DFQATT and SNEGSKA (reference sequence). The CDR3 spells CSAPSGRYGYTF. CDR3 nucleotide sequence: TGCAGTGCTCCCTCCGGGAGGTATGGCTACACCTTC.

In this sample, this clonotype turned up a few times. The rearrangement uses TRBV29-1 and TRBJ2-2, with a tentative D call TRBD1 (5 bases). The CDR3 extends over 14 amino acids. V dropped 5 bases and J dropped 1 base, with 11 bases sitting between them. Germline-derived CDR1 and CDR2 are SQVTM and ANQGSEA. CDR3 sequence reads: CSVRGDRNTGELFF. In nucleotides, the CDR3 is TGCAGCGTTAGGGGCGACAGGAACACCGGGGAGCTGTTTTTT.

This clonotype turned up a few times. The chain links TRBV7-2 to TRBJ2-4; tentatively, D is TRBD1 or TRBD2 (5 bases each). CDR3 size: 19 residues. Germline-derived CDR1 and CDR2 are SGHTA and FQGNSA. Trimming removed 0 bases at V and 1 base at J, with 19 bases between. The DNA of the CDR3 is TGTGCCAGCAGCTTAGCGCCCCGGGACGCAGGCAGGGCCAAAAACATTCAGTACTTC. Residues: CASSLAPRDAGRAKNIQYF.

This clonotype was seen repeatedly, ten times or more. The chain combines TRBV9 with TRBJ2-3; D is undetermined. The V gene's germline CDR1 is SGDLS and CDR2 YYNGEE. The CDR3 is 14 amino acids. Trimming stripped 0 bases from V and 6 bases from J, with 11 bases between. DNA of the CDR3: TGTGCCAGCAGCGTAGGGACCATCGGGGATACGCAGTATTTT. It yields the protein CASSVGTIGDTQYF.

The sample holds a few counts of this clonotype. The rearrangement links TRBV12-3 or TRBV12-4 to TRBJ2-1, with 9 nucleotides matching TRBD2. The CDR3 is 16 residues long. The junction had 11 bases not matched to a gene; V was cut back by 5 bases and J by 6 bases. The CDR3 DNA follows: TGTGCCAGCAGTACCCCGGGGGCGGGGGGGCTCAATGAGCAGTTCTTC. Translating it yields CASSTPGAGGLNEQFF.

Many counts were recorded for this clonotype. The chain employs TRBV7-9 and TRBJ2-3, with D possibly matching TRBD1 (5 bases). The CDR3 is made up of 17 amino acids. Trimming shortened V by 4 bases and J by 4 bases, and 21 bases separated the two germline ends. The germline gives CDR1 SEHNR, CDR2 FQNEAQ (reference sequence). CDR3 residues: CASSSYLGRRGADTQYF. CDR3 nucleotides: TGTGCCAGCAGCTCTTATTTGGGTAGAAGGGGTGCAGATACGCAGTATTTT.

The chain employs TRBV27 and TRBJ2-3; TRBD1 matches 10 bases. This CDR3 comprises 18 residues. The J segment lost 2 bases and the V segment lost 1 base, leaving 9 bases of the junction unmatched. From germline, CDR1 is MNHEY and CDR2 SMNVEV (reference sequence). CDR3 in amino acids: CASSLYSWTGGHTDTQYF. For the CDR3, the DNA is TGTGCCAGCAGTTTATACTCCTGGACAGGGGGGCACACAGATACGCAGTATTTT.